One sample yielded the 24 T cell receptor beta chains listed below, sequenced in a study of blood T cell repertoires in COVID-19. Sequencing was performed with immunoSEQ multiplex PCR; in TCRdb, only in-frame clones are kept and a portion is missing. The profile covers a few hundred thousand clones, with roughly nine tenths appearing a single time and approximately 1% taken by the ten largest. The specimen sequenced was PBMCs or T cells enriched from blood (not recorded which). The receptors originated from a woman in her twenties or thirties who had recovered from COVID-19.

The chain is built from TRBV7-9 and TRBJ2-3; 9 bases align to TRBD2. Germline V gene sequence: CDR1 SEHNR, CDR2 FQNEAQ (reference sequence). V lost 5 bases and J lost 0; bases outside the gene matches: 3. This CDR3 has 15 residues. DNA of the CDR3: TGTGCCAGCAGCGGGGGACTAGCTAGCACAGATACGCAGTATTTT. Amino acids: CASSGGLASTDTQYF.

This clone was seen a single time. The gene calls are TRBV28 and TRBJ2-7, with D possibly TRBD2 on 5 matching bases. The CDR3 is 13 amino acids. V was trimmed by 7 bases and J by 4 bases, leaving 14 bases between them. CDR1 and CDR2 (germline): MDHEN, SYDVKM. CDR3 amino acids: CASMPRGLYEQYF. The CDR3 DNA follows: TGTGCCAGCATGCCACGGGGTTTGTACGAGCAGTACTTC. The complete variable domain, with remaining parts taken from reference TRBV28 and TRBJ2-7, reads DVKVTQSSRYLVKRTGEKVFLECVQDMDHENMFWYRQDPGLGLRLIYFSYDVKMKEKGDIPEGYSVSREKKERFSLILESASTNQTSMYLCASMPRGLYEQYFGPGTRLTVT.

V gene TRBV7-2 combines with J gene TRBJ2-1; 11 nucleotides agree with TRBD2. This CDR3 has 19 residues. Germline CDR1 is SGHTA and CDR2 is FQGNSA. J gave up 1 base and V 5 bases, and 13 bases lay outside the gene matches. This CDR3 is CASSKPRRLAGNSYNEQFF. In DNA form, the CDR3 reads TGTGCCAGCAGCAAGCCTCGGCGACTAGCGGGGAATTCCTACAATGAGCAGTTCTTC.

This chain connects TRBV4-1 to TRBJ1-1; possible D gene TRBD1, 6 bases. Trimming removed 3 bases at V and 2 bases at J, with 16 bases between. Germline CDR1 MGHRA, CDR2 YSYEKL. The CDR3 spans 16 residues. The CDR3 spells CASSHSLGGRNTEAFF. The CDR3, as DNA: TGCGCCAGCAGCCACAGTTTAGGGGGTAGAAACACTGAAGCTTTCTTT.

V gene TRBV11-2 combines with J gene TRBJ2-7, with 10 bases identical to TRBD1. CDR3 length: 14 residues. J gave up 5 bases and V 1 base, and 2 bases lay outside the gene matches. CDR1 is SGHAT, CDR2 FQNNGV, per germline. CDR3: CASSLGTGGNEQYF. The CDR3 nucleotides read TGTGCCAGCAGCTTAGGGACAGGGGGGAACGAGCAGTACTTC.

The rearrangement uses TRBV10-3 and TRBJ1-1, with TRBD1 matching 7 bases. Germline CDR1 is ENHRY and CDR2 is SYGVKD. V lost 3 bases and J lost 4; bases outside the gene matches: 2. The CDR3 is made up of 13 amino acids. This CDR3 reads CAISDAGGTEAFF. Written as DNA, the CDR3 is TGTGCCATCAGTGATGCAGGGGGCACTGAAGCTTTCTTT.

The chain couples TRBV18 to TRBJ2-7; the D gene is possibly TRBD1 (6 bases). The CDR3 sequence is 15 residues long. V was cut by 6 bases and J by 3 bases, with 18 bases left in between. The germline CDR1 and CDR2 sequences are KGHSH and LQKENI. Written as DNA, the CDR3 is TGTGCCAGCTCTAGGGCCCTCGAAGGGGGCTACGAGCAGTACTTC. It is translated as CASSRALEGGYEQYF. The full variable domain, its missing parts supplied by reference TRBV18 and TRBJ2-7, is NAGVMQNPRHLVRRRGQEARLRCSPMKGHSHVYWYRQLPEEGLKFMVYLQKENIIDESGMPKERFSAEFPKEGPSILRIQQVVRGDSAAYFCASSRALEGGYEQYFGPGTRLTVT.

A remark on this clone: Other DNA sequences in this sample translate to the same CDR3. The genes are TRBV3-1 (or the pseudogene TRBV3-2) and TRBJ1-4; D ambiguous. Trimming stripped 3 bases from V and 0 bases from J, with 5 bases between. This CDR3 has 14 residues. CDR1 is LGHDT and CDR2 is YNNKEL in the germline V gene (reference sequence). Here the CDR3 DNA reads TGTGCCAGCAGCCACCGTTCAACTAATGAAAAACTGTTTTTT. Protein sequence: CASSHRSTNEKLFF.

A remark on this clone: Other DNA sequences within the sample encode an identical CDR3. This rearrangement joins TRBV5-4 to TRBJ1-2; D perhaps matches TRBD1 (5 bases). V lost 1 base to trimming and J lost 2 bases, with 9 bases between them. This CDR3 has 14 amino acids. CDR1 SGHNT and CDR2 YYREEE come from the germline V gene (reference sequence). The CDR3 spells CASSLSGENYGYTF. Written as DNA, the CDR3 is TGTGCCAGCAGCTTGTCGGGGGAAAACTATGGCTACACCTTC.

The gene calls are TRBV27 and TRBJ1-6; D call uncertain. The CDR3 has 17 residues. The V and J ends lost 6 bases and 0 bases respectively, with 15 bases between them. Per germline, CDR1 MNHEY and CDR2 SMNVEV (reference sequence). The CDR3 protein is CASSPESEGSYNSPLHF. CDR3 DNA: TGTGCCAGCAGCCCAGAGTCTGAGGGCTCCTATAATTCACCCCTCCACTTT.

The chain's CDR3 is CASAQSRNSYEQYF. CDR3 nucleotides: TGTGCCAGCGCGCAGAGCAGGAACTCCTACGAGCAGTACTTC. The J gene is TRBJ2-7, the V gene TRBV7-2; unclear D gene. The V gene's germline CDR1 is SGHTA and CDR2 FQGNSA. V was clipped by 8 bases and J by 0 bases, with 14 bases between them. This CDR3 is built from 14 residues.

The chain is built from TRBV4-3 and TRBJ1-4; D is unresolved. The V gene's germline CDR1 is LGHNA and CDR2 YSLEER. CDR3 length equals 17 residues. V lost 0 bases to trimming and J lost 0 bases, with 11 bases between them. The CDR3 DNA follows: TGCGCCAGCAGCCAAGATCTGCAACTTGCAACTAATGAAAAACTGTTTTTT. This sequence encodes CASSQDLQLATNEKLFF.

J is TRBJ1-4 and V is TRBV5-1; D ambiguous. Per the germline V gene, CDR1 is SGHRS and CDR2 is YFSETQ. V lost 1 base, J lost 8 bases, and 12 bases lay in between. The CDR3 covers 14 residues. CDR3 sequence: CASSLWVQEEKLFF. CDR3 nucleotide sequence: TGCGCCAGCAGCTTGTGGGTCCAGGAAGAAAAACTGTTTTTT. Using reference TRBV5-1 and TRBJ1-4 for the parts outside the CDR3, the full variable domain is KAGVTQTPRYLIKTRGQQVTLSCSPISGHRSVSWYQQTPGQGLQFLFEYFSETQRNKGNFPGRFSGRQFSNSRSEMNVSTLELGDSALYLCASSLWVQEEKLFFGSGTQLSVL.

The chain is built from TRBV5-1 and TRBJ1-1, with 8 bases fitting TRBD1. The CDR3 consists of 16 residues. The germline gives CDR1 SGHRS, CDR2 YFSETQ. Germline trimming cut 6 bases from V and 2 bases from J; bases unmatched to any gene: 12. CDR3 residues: CASTRGPDRANTEAFF. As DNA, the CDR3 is TGCGCCAGCACCAGGGGCCCGGACAGGGCAAACACTGAAGCTTTCTTT.

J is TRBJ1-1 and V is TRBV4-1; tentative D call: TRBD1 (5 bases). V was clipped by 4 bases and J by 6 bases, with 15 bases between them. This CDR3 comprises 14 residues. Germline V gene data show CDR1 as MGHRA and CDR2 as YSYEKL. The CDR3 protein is CASSLHGGAAEAFF. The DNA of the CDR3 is TGCGCCAGCAGCCTACACGGCGGGGCCGCTGAAGCTTTCTTT.

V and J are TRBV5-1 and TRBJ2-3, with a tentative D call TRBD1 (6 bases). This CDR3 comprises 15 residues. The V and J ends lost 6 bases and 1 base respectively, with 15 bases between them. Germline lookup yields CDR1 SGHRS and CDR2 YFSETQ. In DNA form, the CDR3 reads TGCGCCAGCACTACCCAGGGGTTGGGCACAGATACGCAGTATTTT. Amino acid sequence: CASTTQGLGTDTQYF.

CDR3 nucleotide sequence: TGTGCCAGCAGTTTAGGGACAGGCCATAATTCACCCCTCCACTTT. This encodes CASSLGTGHNSPLHF. The V and J genes are TRBV28 and TRBJ1-6; 8 positions match TRBD1. CDR1 is MDHEN and CDR2 is SYDVKM in the germline V gene. The CDR3 runs to 15 residues. J gave up 5 bases and V 2 bases, and 2 bases lay outside the gene matches.

The CDR3 spells CASSTSSYEQYF. The CDR3 nucleotides read TGTGCCAGCAGTACGAGCTCCTACGAGCAGTACTTC. This chain links TRBV27 with TRBJ2-7, with no clear D. V was pared by 5 bases and J by 0 bases, with 5 bases between. Looked up from germline, CDR1 is MNHEY and CDR2 is SMNVEV (reference sequence). The CDR3 is made up of 12 amino acids.

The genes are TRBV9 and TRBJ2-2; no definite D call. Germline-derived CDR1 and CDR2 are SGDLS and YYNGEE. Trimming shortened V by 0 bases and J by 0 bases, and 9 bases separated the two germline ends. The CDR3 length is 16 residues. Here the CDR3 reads CASSVGHGANTGELFF. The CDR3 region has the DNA TGTGCCAGCAGCGTAGGTCACGGAGCGAACACCGGGGAGCTGTTTTTT.

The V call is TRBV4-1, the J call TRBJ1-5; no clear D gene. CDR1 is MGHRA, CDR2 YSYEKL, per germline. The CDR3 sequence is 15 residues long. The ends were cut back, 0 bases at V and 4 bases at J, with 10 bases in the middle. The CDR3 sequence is CASSQEYQNNQPQHF. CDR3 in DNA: TGCGCCAGCAGCCAAGAGTATCAGAATAATCAGCCCCAGCATTTT.

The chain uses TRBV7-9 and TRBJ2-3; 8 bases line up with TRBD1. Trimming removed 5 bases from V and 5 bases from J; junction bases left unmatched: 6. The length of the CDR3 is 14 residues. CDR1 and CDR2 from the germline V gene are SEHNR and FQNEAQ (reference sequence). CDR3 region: CASSPGTGEDTQYF. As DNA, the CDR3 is TGTGCCAGCAGCCCTGGGACAGGCGAAGATACGCAGTATTTT.

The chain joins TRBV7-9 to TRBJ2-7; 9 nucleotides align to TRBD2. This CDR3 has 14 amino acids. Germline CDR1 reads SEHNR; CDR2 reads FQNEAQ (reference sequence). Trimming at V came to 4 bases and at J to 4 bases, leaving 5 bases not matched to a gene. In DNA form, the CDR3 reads TGTGCCAGCAGCTGGACTAGCGTTAATTACGAGCAGTACTTC. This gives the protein CASSWTSVNYEQYF. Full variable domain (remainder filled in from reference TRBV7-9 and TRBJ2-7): DTGVSQNPRHKITKRGQNVTFRCDPISEHNRLYWYRQTLGQGPEFLTYFQNEAQLEKSRLLSDRFSAERPKGSFSTLEIQRTEQGDSAMYLCASSWTSVNYEQYFGPGTRLTVT.

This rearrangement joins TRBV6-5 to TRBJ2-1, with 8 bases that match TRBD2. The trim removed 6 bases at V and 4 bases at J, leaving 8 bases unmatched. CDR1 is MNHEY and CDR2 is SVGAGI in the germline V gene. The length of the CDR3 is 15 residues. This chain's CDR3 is CASRIRVAGYNEQFF. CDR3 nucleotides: TGTGCCAGCAGAATCCGAGTAGCGGGGTACAATGAGCAGTTCTTC.

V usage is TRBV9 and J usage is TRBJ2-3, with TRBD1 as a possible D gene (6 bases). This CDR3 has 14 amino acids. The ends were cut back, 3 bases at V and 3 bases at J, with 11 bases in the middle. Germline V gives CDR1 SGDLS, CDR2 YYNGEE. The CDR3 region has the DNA TGTGCCAGCAGCGCCACAGGGAGAACAGATACGCAGTATTTT. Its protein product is CASSATGRTDTQYF.